The sequence of this T cell receptor (beta chain) was determined in a study of T cell repertoires in ileal Crohn's disease. Looking at the study overall: Median disease duration was roughly 8.4 years; 35% to 45% smoked at surgery. Study-level findings and limits: Active smokers at surgery had more clonal expansions than non-smokers. Clonality above 26.8% at surgery always came with endoscopic recurrence.

The method was immunoSEQ multiplex PCR; TCRdb's version includes in-frame clones alone and lacks a portion of them. The data contain several thousand clones, over 80% of them singletons. A note on this clone: Its antigen is not identified.

The CDR3 spans 16 residues. Trimming removed 1 base from V and 0 bases from J, with 10 bases in between. From germline, CDR1 is LGHNA and CDR2 YNFKEQ. Sequencing used ileal tissue. This clonotype was obtained from an adult with Crohn's disease. The rearrangement joins TRBV4-2 to TRBJ2-1; unclear D gene. CDR3: CASSQGPASSYNEQFF. In DNA, the CDR3 is TGTGCCAGCAGCCAAGGCCCAGCGAGCTCCTACAATGAGCAGTTCTTC.